This TCR beta chain was obtained from a study of Ad26.COV2.S vaccination and SARS-CoV-2 variants. General study findings and limits: Recipients given vaccine exceeded placebo recipients in spike-specific TCR breadth. Comparable non-spike TCR breadth was observed in vaccine and placebo recipients. After vaccination, substantial breadth of spike-specific CD8+ and CD4+ responses was reported.

Libraries were prepared by immunoSEQ multiplex PCR; TCRdb keeps only in-frame clonotypes and omits some of them. The sample carries approximately 460,000 clones, 80% to 90% recorded once. Treatment: some 19 received Ad26.COV2.S at low or high dose, single or two shots; about 5 received placebo; per-sample allocation not given. Sampling was done on day 63 after the first vaccine or placebo injection. What was given as vaccine was an Ad26 vector encoding Wuhan-strain SARS-CoV-2 spike. V lost 0 bases and J 5 bases, leaving 14 bases between the germline ends. The CDR3 length is 15 residues. Per germline, CDR1 SGHRS and CDR2 YFSETQ. This clone was recorded only once. Its target is unknown.

This rearrangement joins TRBV5-1 to TRBJ1-2; D gene ambiguous. Source: peripheral blood, taken in a trial of Ad26.COV2.S vaccine versus placebo. The receptor comes from a person aged 18-60 years who received the Ad26.COV2.S COVID-19 vaccine or a placebo. CDR3 sequence: CASSLGVSSRYGYTF. As DNA, the CDR3 is TGCGCCAGCAGCTTGGGTGTCTCCTCCCGTTATGGCTACACCTTC.